The 24 T cell receptor beta chains reported below all come from one sample, sequenced in a study of blood T cell repertoires in COVID-19. TCRdb's table, derived via immunoSEQ multiplex PCR, lists solely in-frame clones and lacks some. The top ten clones hold roughly a quarter of a sample with tens of thousands of clones, 75% to 85% of them seen once. The sample comprised peripheral blood. These receptors were collected from a human donor in a cohort sampled during active COVID-19.

The sample holds a few counts of this clone. V usage is TRBV2 and J usage is TRBJ2-5; 7 bases match TRBD2. V lost 7 bases, J lost 5 bases, and 10 bases stayed unmatched. The CDR3 has 14 residues. Germline CDR1 reads SNHLY; CDR2 reads FYNNEI. The CDR3 DNA reads as TGTGCCAGCACCAAAAGCGGGGTGGGCGAGACCCAGTACTTC. This translates into CASTKSGVGETQYF.

The CDR3 reads CASSREAFETGVYGYTF. Written as DNA, the CDR3 is TGTGCCAGCAGCCGAGAGGCCTTTGAAACAGGGGTCTATGGCTACACCTTC. This chain connects TRBV3-1 (or the pseudogene TRBV3-2) to TRBJ1-2; 7 bases are shared with TRBD1. The CDR3 totals 17 residues. The germline CDR1 and CDR2 sequences are LGHDT and YNNKEL (reference sequence). Unmatched junction bases numbered 15, after V lost 4 bases and J lost 4 bases.

This clone is a singleton in its sample. V gene TRBV18 combines with J gene TRBJ2-7; D possibly corresponds to TRBD1 (6 bases). V lost 5 bases and J 3 bases, leaving 11 bases between the germline ends. This CDR3 contains 13 residues. CDR1 and CDR2 (germline): KGHSH, LQKENI. The CDR3 nucleotides read TGTGCCAGCTCAGGGGGACACAACTACGAGCAGTACTTC. Translation gives CASSGGHNYEQYF.

As regards this clone: The CDR3 does not end in the conserved phenylalanine or tryptophan, so this is likely a read error. The DNA is left out, because the CDR3 cannot be placed on it with certainty; the CDR3 is given as TCRdb lists it. This rearrangement joins TRBV10-1 to TRBJ2-7; TRBD1 is the table's D call and was not checked against the DNA. The CDR3 length equals 13 residues, ends included. The V gene's germline CDR1 is WNHNN and CDR2 SYGVQD (reference sequence). The CDR3 sequence is CASSELKTGGVSI.

This clone has only a few counts. J is TRBJ2-7 and V is TRBV5-1, with 7 bases aligning to TRBD1. CDR3 length: 14 amino acids. V trimming: 4 bases; J trimming: 5 bases; junction bases outside the gene matches: 9. Looked up from germline, CDR1 is SGHRS and CDR2 is YFSETQ. The CDR3 sequence: CASSPIGQDHEQYF. The CDR3 nucleotides read TGCGCCAGCAGCCCCATCGGACAGGACCACGAGCAGTACTTC. Full variable domain (remainder filled in from reference TRBV5-1 and TRBJ2-7): KAGVTQTPRYLIKTRGQQVTLSCSPISGHRSVSWYQQTPGQGLQFLFEYFSETQRNKGNFPGRFSGRQFSNSRSEMNVSTLELGDSALYLCASSPIGQDHEQYFGPGTRLTVT.

V and J are TRBV2 and TRBJ1-2, with 10 bases aligning to TRBD1. The CDR3 loop spans 13 amino acids. With 7 bases clipped from V and 9 bases from J, the junction kept 8 bases outside the gene matches. Germline assignment: CDR1 SNHLY and CDR2 FYNNEI. The CDR3 coding sequence is TGTGCCAGCATCCCGGACAGGGGGGATAGCTACACCTTC. Its translation: CASIPDRGDSYTF.

The CDR3 is CASSPELNTEAFF. The CDR3 DNA sequence: TGTGCCAGCAGCCCAGAATTGAACACTGAAGCTTTCTTT. The V and J genes are TRBV7-3 and TRBJ1-1; D is undetermined. With 5 bases removed from V and 0 bases from J, the gap between germline ends came to 7 bases. CDR1 SGHTA and CDR2 FQGTGA come from the germline V gene. CDR3 length: 13 amino acids.

J is TRBJ2-3 and V is TRBV27, with TRBD2 as a possible D gene (5 bases). With 0 bases removed from V and 0 bases from J, the gap between germline ends came to 7 bases. The CDR3 contains 15 residues. The V gene's germline CDR1 is MNHEY and CDR2 SMNVEV (reference sequence). The CDR3: CASSLSGDSTDTQYF. The DNA of the CDR3 is TGTGCCAGCAGTTTATCGGGAGACAGCACAGATACGCAGTATTTT.

The chain links TRBV7-9 to TRBJ1-4, with D maybe TRBD1 (6 bases). The CDR3 has 15 residues. V was pared by 1 base and J by 8 bases, with 14 bases between. Germline V gene lookup returns CDR1 SEHNR and CDR2 FQNEAQ (reference sequence). The CDR3 spells CASSLGLGGGEKLFF. The CDR3 region has the DNA TGTGCCAGCAGCTTAGGGCTAGGCGGGGGCGAAAAACTGTTTTTT.

The chain combines TRBV7-9 with TRBJ2-7; 7 bases match TRBD2. There are 14 residues in the CDR3. Trimming removed 4 bases from V and 6 bases from J; junction bases left unmatched: 9. Germline V lookup: CDR1 SEHNR, CDR2 FQNEAQ (reference sequence). The CDR3 DNA reads TGTGCCAGCAGCTCACGGGACTACCTTCGCGAGCAGTACTTC. It is translated as CASSSRDYLREQYF.

This clone was recorded only once. The rearrangement joins TRBV5-1 to TRBJ2-7, with TRBD1 as a possible D gene (5 bases). Germline CDR1 is SGHRS and CDR2 is YFSETQ. V was shortened by 0 bases and J by 7 bases, with 11 bases between the two germline ends. CDR3 size: 13 residues. The CDR3 DNA sequence: TGCGCCAGCAGCTTGGCCCAGGGTCGAGAGCAGTACTTC. As protein: CASSLAQGREQYF.

The rearrangement links TRBV24-1 to TRBJ1-2, with 9 bases that match TRBD1. Unmatched junction bases numbered 3, after V lost 4 bases and J lost 4 bases. The CDR3 is 14 amino acids. Germline CDR1 is KGHDR and CDR2 is SFDVKD. Written as DNA, the CDR3 is TGTGCCACCAGTGACCCGGGACAGGGCTATGGCTACACCTTC. It yields the protein CATSDPGQGYGYTF.

The chain recombines TRBV29-1 with TRBJ2-6; the D gene is possibly TRBD1 (5 bases). CDR3 length: 18 residues. V was shortened by 1 base and J by 0 bases, with 16 bases between the two germline ends. Germline CDR1 SQVTM, CDR2 ANQGSEA. CDR3 sequence reads: CSVEVDSLGPSGANVLTF. CDR3 DNA sequence: TGCAGCGTTGAAGTCGACAGCCTAGGGCCCTCTGGGGCCAACGTCCTGACTTTC.

This chain joins TRBV6-1 and TRBJ1-4, with D unresolved. CDR1 is MNHNS, CDR2 SASEGT, per germline. This CDR3 region has 14 residues. Between the trimmed V and J ends, which lost 3 bases and 7 bases, there was a span of 12 bases. The CDR3 nucleotides read TGTGCCAGCAGTGAGGACCCGGAGGGTGAAAAACTGTTTTTT. Its protein is CASSEDPEGEKLFF.

The chain has TRBV7-9 and TRBJ2-2; TRBD2 matches at 8 bases. CDR1 is SEHNR, CDR2 FQNEAQ, per germline (reference sequence). The J segment lost 5 bases and the V segment lost 3 bases, leaving 5 bases of the junction unmatched. This CDR3 region has 15 residues. In DNA, the CDR3 is TGTGCCAGCAGCTTTGACGGGGGGGCTACCGGGGAGCTGTTTTTT. Translation gives CASSFDGGATGELFF.

V is TRBV3-1 (or the pseudogene TRBV3-2) and J is TRBJ1-1, with 7 bases aligning to TRBD1. The CDR3 loop spans 16 amino acids. Germline CDR1 and CDR2: LGHDT and YNNKEL (reference sequence). After removal of 4 bases from V and 4 bases from J, the junction contained 12 bases not matched to a gene. This CDR3 reads CASSPTRGGGGTEAFF. CDR3 DNA sequence: TGTGCCAGCAGCCCCACCAGAGGGGGCGGAGGCACTGAAGCTTTCTTT.

V gene TRBV5-1 combines with J gene TRBJ1-5, with D possibly being TRBD1 (5 bases). Germline CDR1 reads SGHRS; CDR2 reads YFSETQ. The CDR3 contains 13 residues. With 4 bases removed from V and 3 bases from J, the gap between germline ends came to 8 bases. The CDR3 sequence: CASSLDINQPQHF. The CDR3 nucleotides are TGCGCCAGCAGCCTGGACATCAATCAGCCCCAGCATTTT.

In this sample, this clone turned up a few times. The chain has TRBV11-2 and TRBJ1-5; 11 positions agree with TRBD1. Germline CDR1 SGHAT, CDR2 FQNNGV. J gave up 4 bases and V 4 bases, and 3 bases lay outside the gene matches. This CDR3 contains 15 residues. CDR3 in DNA: TGTGCCAGCAGCTCAGGGGACAGGGGGAATCAGCCCCAGCATTTT. Translated, it gives CASSSGDRGNQPQHF.

Here the CDR3 reads CASSLGLEPYEQYF. CDR3 bases: TGTGCCAGCAGCTTGGGACTGGAACCCTACGAGCAGTACTTC. The chain is built from TRBV7-9 and TRBJ2-7; D possibly corresponds to TRBD2 (6 bases). V lost 3 bases and J lost 2, with 11 bases in between. The CDR3 covers 14 residues. CDR1 SEHNR and CDR2 FQNEAQ come from the germline V gene (reference sequence).

The genes are TRBV19 and TRBJ1-2; 7 bases fit TRBD1. V lost 9 bases to trimming and J lost 4 bases; unmatched junction nucleotides: 11. The CDR3 spans 14 residues. The V gene's germline CDR1 is LNHDA and CDR2 SQIVND (reference sequence). The CDR3 DNA is TGTGCCAGCCGAGAAGGACAGGCTCGCTATGGCTACACCTTC. Translating it yields CASREGQARYGYTF.

This clone appeared a single time. J is TRBJ2-1 and V is TRBV7-9; 10 nucleotides align to TRBD1. The length of the CDR3 is 16 residues. Germline CDR1 reads SEHNR; CDR2 reads FQNEAQ (reference sequence). V gave up 5 bases and J gave up 0 bases; unmatched junction bases: 4. The DNA for the CDR3 is TGTGCCAGCAGCGGGGGACAGGGGATCTCCTACAATGAGCAGTTCTTC. Translation gives CASSGGQGISYNEQFF.

The rearrangement joins TRBV12-1 to TRBJ1-2; no DNA check was done on the table's D call, TRBD1. TRBV12-1 constitutes a pseudogene. This CDR3 comprises 15 residues. CDR3 amino acids: CASSFDRGNGYGYTF. The CDR3 DNA sequence: TGTGCCAGCAGCTTTGACAGGGGGAATGGCTATGGCTACACCTTC.

The chain employs TRBV6-6 and TRBJ1-1; D may be TRBD1 (6 bases). CDR1 MNHNY and CDR2 SVGAGI come from the germline V gene (reference sequence). Trimming removed 0 bases at V and 4 bases at J, with 12 bases between. The CDR3 loop spans 15 amino acids. The chain's CDR3 is CASSYSKGGSTEAFF. CDR3 sequence (DNA): TGTGCCAGCAGTTACTCGAAGGGGGGGAGCACTGAAGCTTTCTTT.

DNA for the CDR3: TGTGCCAGCAGCCACCTTACTAGCGGGGGCTACAATGAGCAGTTCTTC. Protein product: CASSHLTSGGYNEQFF. The J gene is TRBJ2-1, the V gene TRBV14; 11 nucleotides line up with TRBD2. Trimming took 3 bases from V and 3 from J; bases not matched to a gene: 4. The germline gives CDR1 SGHDN, CDR2 FVKESK. This CDR3 has 16 amino acids.